One TCR beta chain is described in this entry. These data are taken from a study of control samples from healthy donors and cancer patients. TCRdb's table, derived via immunoSEQ multiplex PCR, lists solely in-frame clones and lacks some. The table shows 150,000 to 200,000 clones, with about 90% occurring only once. The sequenced material came from blood. This TCR was recovered from a woman between 45 and 65 years old in good health.

DNA of the CDR3: TGCAGCGTTGAAACAGGGGGCGCAGATACGCAGTATTTT. Translated: CSVETGGADTQYF. The V gene is TRBV29-1, the J gene TRBJ2-3, with 9 bases matching TRBD1. Germline V gene sequence: CDR1 SQVTM, CDR2 ANQGSEA. This CDR3 is built from 13 residues. The V segment lost 2 bases and the J segment 4 bases; nucleotides outside the gene matches: 1.